The entry below describes one T cell receptor beta chain. Generated by immunoSEQ multiplex PCR, the TCRdb table keeps only in-frame clones and is missing some. The repertoire holds about 11,000 clones, with 92% as singletons. This specimen belongs to a study of T cells in tumors and immune-related adverse events. The receptor was isolated from a female donor with metastatic renal cell carcinoma. This material consisted of lymph node tissue, taken from a patient treated with anti-PD-1 therapy.

CDR3 bases: TGTGCCAGCAGTGGATCCGGACAGGGGGCGTATGGCTACACCTTC. Its translation: CASSGSGQGAYGYTF. V gene TRBV6-1 combines with J gene TRBJ1-2; 11 bases line up with TRBD1. The germline V gene has CDR1 MNHNS and CDR2 SASEGT. After removal of 4 bases from V and 5 bases from J, the junction contained 6 bases not matched to a gene. There are 15 residues in the CDR3.